The clone carrying this T cell receptor beta chain showed up just a few times. Its matching antigen is unknown. The CDR3 contains 15 residues. Germline V gene lookup returns CDR1 SGHVS and CDR2 FQNEAQ. The junction had 12 bases not matched to a gene; V was cut back by 5 bases and J by 9 bases. These data are taken from a study of shared clonotypes between healthy human individuals. Study information: Per donor, three plates held CD4 naive cells, three held CD4 memory, two held CD8 naive and one held CD8 memory.

This table comes from immunoSEQ multiplex PCR, and its TCRdb copy is limited to in-frame clones, with some not included. In the table there are about 1.1 million clones, about 80% of which are singletons. Study-level points and caveats: The sole specimen, blood, was sampled, and tissue repertoires likely differ.

The sequencing sample was made of memory CD4+ T cells from PBMCs. Subset meaning: CD45RA-negative fraction. This sequence was found in a man between 18 and 35 years old in good health. Some clones in this sample may be carry-over from other donors' samples. This rearrangement joins TRBV7-8 to TRBJ1-2, with 10 bases identical to TRBD1. CDR3 sequence reads: CASSLSTGGLSRYTF. The CDR3 DNA reads TGTGCCAGCAGCCTCTCGACAGGGGGCCTTTCCCGCTACACCTTC.